The rows below give T cell receptor beta chains drawn from one sample of a study of cytomegalovirus exposure and HLA in healthy donors. Repertoires were generated with immunoSEQ multiplex PCR, while TCRdb's copy carries only in-frame clones and drops some. The table has around 97,000 clones, around 80% seen once; the top ten hold around 5.2%. The sample was PBMCs. These TCRs come from a man in his forties in good health and CMV-seropositive. Both conserved end residues are part of each CDR3. The order of the fields is J gene, CDR3 length, V gene, D gene, CDR3 DNA, CDR3 protein. A D gene is named only where the DNA matches it firmly.

TRBJ1-5	16	TRBV6-1	-	TGTGCCAGCAGTGTCAGGGGTCCCTATAGCAATCAGCCCCAGCATTTT	CASSVRGPYSNQPQHF
TRBJ2-6	17	TRBV9	-	TGTGCCAGCAGCGCCACCCGGGGTAGCTCTGGGGCCAACGTCCTGACTTTC	CASSATRGSSGANVLTF
TRBJ2-1	16	TRBV5-6	-	TGTGCCAGCAGCAAAGGGGGGGGTCCCGCCTACAATGAGCAGTTCTTC	CASSKGGGPAYNEQFF
TRBJ1-2	14	TRBV5-4	TRBD1	TGTGCCAGCAGCTCACAGGGGGGCAACTATGGCTACACCTTC	CASSSQGGNYGYTF
TRBJ2-2	13	TRBV6-1	-	TGTGCCAGCAGTGGAACTAGGCCCGGGGAGCTGTTTTTT	CASSGTRPGELFF
TRBJ2-1	16	TRBV30	TRBD2	TGTGCCTGGAGTTTCGGCGGGGGAAGCTCCTACAATGAGCAGTTCTTC	CAWSFGGGSSYNEQFF
TRBJ1-1	11	TRBV7-2	-	TGTGCCAGCAGCTTGCAGGCTGAAGCTTTCTTT	CASSLQAEAFF
TRBJ2-1	16	TRBV4-1	TRBD2	TGCGCCAGCAGCCGGATTGTTAGCGGGTTTTACAATGAGCAGTTCTTC	CASSRIVSGFYNEQFF
TRBJ2-2	16	TRBV4-1	-	TGCGCCAGCAGCCGGGGGACGGGAGAGGGCACCGGGGAGCTGTTTTTT	CASSRGTGEGTGELFF
TRBJ1-2	13	TRBV9	-	TGTGCCAGCAGCGTAGAACTGCTTGAAGGCTACACCTTC	CASSVELLEGYTF
TRBJ1-3	12	TRBV7-9	-	TGTTCCAGTACAGGGTCTGGAAACACCATATATTTT	CSSTGSGNTIYF
TRBJ2-2	15	TRBV2	-	TGTGCCAGCAACGCACCGGGAACGAACACCGGGGAGCTGTTTTTT	CASNAPGTNTGELFF
TRBJ1-1	12	TRBV30	-	TGTGCCTGGACCTGGGGGGACACTGAAGCTTTCTTT	CAWTWGDTEAFF
TRBJ2-7	16	TRBV28	TRBD2	TGTGCCAGCAGTTTATACGGGAGCGGGAGTTACTACGAGCAGTACTTC	CASSLYGSGSYYEQYF
TRBJ2-1	17	TRBV7-9	-	TGTGCCAGCAGCTTAGGAGCTACTACAGGGTTCCACAATGAGCAGTTCTTC	CASSLGATTGFHNEQFF
TRBJ1-5	12	TRBV7-9	-	TGTTCCAGCAGCCGCCGGGGACAGCCCCAGCATTTT	CSSSRRGQPQHF
TRBJ1-5	15	TRBV6-1	-	TGTGCCAGCAGTCCCCGTTTCAGGTACAATCAGCCCCAGCATTTT	CASSPRFRYNQPQHF
TRBJ1-1	12	TRBV27	-	TGTGCCAGCAGTTTAACAGGGTCTGTTGCTTTCTTT	CASSLTGSVAFF
TRBJ1-6	13	TRBV2	TRBD1	TGTGCCGGAGACAGGGGCCCTAATTCACCCCTCCACTTT	CAGDRGPNSPLHF
TRBJ2-1	16	TRBV4-2	TRBD2	TGTGCCAGCAGCCAAGAAGGAGCCCGGGGGGACTTTGAGCAGTTCTTC	CASSQEGARGDFEQFF
TRBJ1-1	15	TRBV6-6	-	TGTGCCAGCAGTTACTCGCGGGATCCGGACACTGAAGCTTTCTTT	CASSYSRDPDTEAFF
TRBJ1-1	13	TRBV7-8	-	TGTGCCAGCAGCTTAGACAGGGTGGAACAAGCTTTCTTT	CASSLDRVEQAFF
TRBJ2-1	19	TRBV14	TRBD2	TGTGCCAGCAGCCAAGCTTATAGGCTAGCGGGAGGCAGAAACAATGAGCAGTTCTTC	CASSQAYRLAGGRNNEQFF
TRBJ2-7	13	TRBV6-5	-	TGTGCCAGCAGTTACCTCAGGGCCTACCCCCAGTACTTC	CASSYLRAYPQYF